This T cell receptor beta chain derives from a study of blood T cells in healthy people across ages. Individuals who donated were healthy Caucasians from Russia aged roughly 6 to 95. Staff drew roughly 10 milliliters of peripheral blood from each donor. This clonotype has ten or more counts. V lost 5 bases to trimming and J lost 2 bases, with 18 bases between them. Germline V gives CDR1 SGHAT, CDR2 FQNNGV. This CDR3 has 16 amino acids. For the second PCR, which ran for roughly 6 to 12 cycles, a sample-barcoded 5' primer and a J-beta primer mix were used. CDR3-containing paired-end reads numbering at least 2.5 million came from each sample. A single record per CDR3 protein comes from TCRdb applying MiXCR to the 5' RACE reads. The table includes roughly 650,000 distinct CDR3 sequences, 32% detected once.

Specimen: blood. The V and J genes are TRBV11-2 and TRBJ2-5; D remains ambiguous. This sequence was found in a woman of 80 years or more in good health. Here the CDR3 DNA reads TGTGCCAGCAGCCCCCAAACCGCTCGAAATCAAGAGACCCAGTACTTC. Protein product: CASSPQTARNQETQYF.